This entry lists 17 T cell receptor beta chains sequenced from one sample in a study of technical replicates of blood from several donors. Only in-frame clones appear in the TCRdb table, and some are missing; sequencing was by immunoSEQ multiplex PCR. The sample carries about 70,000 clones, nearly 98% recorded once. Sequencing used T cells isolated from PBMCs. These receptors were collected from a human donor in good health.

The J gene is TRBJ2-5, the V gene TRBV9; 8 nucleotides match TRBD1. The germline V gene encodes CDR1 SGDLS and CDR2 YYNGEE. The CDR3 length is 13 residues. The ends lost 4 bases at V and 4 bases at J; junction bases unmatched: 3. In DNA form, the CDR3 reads TGTGCCAGCAGCCCAGGGGGCGGAGAGACCCAGTACTTC. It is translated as CASSPGGGETQYF.

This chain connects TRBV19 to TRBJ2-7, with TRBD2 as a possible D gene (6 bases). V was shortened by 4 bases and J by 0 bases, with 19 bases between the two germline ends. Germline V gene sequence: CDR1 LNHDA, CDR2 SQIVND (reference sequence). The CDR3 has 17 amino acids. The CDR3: CASSTRRGEASSYEQYF. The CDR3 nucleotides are TGTGCCAGTAGTACCCGTCGAGGGGAGGCTAGCTCCTACGAGCAGTACTTC.

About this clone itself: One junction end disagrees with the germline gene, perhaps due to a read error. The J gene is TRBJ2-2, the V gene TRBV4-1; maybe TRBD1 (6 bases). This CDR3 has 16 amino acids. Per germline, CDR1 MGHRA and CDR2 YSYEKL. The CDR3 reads CASSQLTGLLEGGLFF. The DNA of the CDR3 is TGCGCCAGCAGCCAGCTAACGGGGCTCTTGGAAGGGGGGCTGTTTTTT.

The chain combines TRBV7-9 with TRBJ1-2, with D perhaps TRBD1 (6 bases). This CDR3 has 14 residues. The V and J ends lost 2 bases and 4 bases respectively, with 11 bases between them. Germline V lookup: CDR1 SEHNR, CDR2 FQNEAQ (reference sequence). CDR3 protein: CASSLWTDGYGYTF. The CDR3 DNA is TGTGCCAGCAGCTTATGGACAGATGGCTATGGCTACACCTTC.

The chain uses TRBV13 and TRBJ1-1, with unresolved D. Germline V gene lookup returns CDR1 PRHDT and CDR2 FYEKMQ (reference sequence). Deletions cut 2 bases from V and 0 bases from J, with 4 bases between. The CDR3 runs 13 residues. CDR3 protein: CASSLSLNTEAFF. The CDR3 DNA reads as TGTGCCAGCAGCTTAAGCCTGAACACTGAAGCTTTCTTT.

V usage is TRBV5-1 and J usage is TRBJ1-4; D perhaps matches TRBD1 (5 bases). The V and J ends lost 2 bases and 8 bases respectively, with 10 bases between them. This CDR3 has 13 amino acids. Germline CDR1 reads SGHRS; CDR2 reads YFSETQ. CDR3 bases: TGCGCCAGCAGCTTCAGGGAAGGGGAAAAACTGTTTTTT. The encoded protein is CASSFREGEKLFF.

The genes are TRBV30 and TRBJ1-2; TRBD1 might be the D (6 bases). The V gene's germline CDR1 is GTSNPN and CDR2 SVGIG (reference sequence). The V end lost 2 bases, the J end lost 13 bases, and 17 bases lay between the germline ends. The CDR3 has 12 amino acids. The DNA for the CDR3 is TGTGCCTGGAGTTCCGGGGACACTAAATCCACCTTC. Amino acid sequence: CAWSSGDTKSTF.

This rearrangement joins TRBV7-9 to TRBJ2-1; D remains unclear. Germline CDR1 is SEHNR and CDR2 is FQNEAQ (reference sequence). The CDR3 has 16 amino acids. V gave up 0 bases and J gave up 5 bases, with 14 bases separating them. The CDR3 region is CASSLARTNDDNEQFF. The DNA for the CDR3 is TGTGCCAGCAGCTTAGCGCGCACTAACGATGACAATGAGCAGTTCTTC.

CDR3 DNA sequence: TGTGCCAGCACCCTCCGGGTGGAGGACACTGAAGCTTTCTTT. Its translation is CASTLRVEDTEAFF. The chain links TRBV11-2 to TRBJ1-1; D is ambiguous. V lost 7 bases and J 3 bases, leaving 15 bases between the germline ends. From germline, CDR1 is SGHAT and CDR2 FQNNGV. The CDR3 has 14 amino acids.

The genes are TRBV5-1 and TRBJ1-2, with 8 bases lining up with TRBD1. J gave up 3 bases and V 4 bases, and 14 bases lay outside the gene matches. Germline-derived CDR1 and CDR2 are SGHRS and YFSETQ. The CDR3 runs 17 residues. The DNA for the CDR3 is TGCGCCAGCAGCCCCCGGACAGGGATGATTAGAGACTATGGCTACACCTTC. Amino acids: CASSPRTGMIRDYGYTF.

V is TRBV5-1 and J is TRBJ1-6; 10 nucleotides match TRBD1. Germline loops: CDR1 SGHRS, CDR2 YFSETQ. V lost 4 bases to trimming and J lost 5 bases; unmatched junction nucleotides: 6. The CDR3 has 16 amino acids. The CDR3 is CASSPGQGGNNSPLHF. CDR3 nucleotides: TGCGCCAGCAGCCCCGGACAGGGGGGGAATAATTCACCCCTCCACTTT.

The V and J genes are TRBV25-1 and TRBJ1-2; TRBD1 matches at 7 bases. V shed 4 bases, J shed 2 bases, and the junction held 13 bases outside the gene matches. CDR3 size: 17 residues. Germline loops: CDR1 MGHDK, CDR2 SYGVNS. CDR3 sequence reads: CASSGLETGELNYGYTF. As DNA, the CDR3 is TGTGCCAGCAGTGGATTAGAAACAGGGGAATTAAACTATGGCTACACCTTC.

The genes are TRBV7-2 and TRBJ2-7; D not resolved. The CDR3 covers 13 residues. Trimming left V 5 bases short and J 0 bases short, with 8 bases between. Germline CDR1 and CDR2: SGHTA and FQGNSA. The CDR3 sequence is CASSTIYSYEQYF. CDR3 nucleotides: TGTGCCAGCAGCACTATTTACTCCTACGAGCAGTACTTC.

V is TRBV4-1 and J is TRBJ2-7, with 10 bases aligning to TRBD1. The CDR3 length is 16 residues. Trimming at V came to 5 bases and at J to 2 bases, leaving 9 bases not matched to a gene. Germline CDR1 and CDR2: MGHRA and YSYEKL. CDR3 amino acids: CASSSHPGTGAYEQYF. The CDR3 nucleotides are TGCGCCAGCAGCTCCCACCCGGGGACAGGGGCCTACGAGCAGTACTTC.

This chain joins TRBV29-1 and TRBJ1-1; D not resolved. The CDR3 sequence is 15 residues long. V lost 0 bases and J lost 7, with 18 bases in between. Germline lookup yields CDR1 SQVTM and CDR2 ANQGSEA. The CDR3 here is CSVEDGSYGNIEAFF. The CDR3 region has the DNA TGCAGCGTTGAAGATGGATCATACGGGAATATTGAAGCTTTCTTT.

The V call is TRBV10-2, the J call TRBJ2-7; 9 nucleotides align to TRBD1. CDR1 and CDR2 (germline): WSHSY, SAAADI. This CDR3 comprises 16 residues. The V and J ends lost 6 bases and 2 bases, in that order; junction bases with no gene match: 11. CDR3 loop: CASRDQTGGRAYEQYF. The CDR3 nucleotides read TGCGCCAGCAGGGATCAGACAGGGGGGAGGGCCTACGAGCAGTACTTC.

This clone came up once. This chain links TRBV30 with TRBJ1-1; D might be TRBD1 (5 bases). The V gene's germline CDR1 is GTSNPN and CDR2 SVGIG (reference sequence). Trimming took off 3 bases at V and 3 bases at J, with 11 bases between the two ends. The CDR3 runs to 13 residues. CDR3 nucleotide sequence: TGTGCCTGGAGCCAGGGAAAGGACACTGAAGCTTTCTTT. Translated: CAWSQGKDTEAFF.